This TCR beta chain stems from a study of blood T cell repertoires in COVID-19. Study details: Collection of acute and convalescent COVID-19 samples took place in the United States, Italy and Spain. PBMCs, B-cell-depleted T cells, or T cells were the source of the cDNA or gDNA that made up the material.

The CDR3 has 14 residues. Germline V gives CDR1 SGHDN, CDR2 FVKESK. Trimming removed 6 bases at V and 5 bases at J, with 13 bases between. In the source study's methods: Estimation of nucleated cell counts was performed using reference gene primer amplification. TCRdb's table, derived via immunoSEQ multiplex PCR, lists solely in-frame clones and lacks some. Clone size and the V and J calls come from that table; the DNA yielded D and trimming. The data show some 220,000 clones, with around 80% seen just once and more than 4.5% held by the top ten. As to this clone: The same CDR3 also results from other DNA sequences found in this sample.

The V call is TRBV14, the J call TRBJ2-2, with D possibly matching TRBD1 (6 bases). The source is a woman aged 60-75 years who had recovered from COVID-19. The sample was peripheral blood. CDR3 residues: CASSLQGWTGELFF. The CDR3 nucleotides are TGTGCCAGCAGTCTCCAGGGGTGGACCGGGGAGCTGTTTTTT. The full variable domain, its missing parts supplied by reference TRBV14 and TRBJ2-2, is EAGVTQFPSHSVIEKGQTVTLRCDPISGHDNLYWYRRVMGKEIKFLLHFVKESKQDESGMPNNRFLAERTGGTYSTLKVQPAELEDSGVYFCASSLQGWTGELFFGEGSRLTVL.